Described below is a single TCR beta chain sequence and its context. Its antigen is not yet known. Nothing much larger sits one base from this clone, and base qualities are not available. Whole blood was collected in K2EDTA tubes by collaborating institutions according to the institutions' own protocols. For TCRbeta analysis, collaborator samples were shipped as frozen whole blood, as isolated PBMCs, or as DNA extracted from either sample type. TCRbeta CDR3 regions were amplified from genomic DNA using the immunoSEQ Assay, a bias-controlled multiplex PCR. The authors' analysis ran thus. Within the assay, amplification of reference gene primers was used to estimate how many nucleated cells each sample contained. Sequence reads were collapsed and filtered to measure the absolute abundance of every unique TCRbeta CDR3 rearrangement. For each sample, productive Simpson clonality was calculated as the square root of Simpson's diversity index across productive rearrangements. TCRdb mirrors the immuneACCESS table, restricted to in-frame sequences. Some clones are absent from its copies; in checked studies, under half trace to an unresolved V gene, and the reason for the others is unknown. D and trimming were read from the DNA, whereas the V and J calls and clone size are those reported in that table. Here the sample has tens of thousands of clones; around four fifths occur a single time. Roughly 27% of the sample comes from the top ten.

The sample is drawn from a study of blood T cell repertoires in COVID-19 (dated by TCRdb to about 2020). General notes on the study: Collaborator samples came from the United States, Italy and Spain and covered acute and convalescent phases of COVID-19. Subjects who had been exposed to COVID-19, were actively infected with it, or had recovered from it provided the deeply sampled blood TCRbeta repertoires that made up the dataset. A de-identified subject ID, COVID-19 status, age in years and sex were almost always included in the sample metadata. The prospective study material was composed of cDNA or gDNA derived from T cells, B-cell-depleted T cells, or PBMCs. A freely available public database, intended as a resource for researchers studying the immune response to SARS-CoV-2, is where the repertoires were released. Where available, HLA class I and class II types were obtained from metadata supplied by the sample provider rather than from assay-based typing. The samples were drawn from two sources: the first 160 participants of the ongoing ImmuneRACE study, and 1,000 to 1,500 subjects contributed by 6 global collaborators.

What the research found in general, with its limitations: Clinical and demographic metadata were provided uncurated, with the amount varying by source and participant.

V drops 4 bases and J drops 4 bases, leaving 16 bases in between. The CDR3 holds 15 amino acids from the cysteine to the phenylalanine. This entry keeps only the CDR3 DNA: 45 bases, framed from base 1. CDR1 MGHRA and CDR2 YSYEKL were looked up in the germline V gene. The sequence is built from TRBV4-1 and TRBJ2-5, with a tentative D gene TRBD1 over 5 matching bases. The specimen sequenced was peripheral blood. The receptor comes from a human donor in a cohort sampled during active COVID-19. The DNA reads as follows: TGCGCCAGCAGCCCTCAGGGTCTTGCCCCAGAGACCCAGTACTTC. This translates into CASSPQGLAPETQYF.